A selection of T cell receptor beta chains follows, all from one sample in a study of beta chain features in type 1 diabetes. Repertoires were generated with immunoSEQ multiplex PCR, while TCRdb's copy carries only in-frame clones and drops some. Among under 350,000 clones listed, under 8.5% were seen once. The sequenced sample was central memory CD4+ T cells from blood. Receptors were obtained from a woman between 18 and 29 years old in good health. CDR3s include the opening cysteine and the closing phenylalanine or tryptophan. Each record gives: V gene, D gene, J gene, clone size, CDR3 protein, CDR3 DNA. A D gene is named only where the DNA matches it firmly. Size values are once, few and many counts, or a class for expanded clones, and some rows have none.

>TRBV12-5|-|TRBJ2-3|-
CASTPSQSGGDTQYF
TGTGCTAGCACTCCGAGCCAGAGCGGTGGAGATACGCAGTATTTT
>TRBV27|-|TRBJ2-5|-
CASRLTGKRSETQYF
TGTGCCAGCAGGCTGACGGGCAAACGGTCTGAGACCCAGTACTTC
>TRBV27|-|TRBJ1-1|-
CASSFVGLNTEAFF
TGTGCCAGCAGTTTTGTGGGTTTGAACACTGAAGCTTTCTTT
>TRBV11-3|-|TRBJ2-1|few
CASSPAIAGALGEQFF
TGTGCCAGCAGTCCAGCTATCGCGGGGGCCCTGGGTGAGCAGTTCTTC
>TRBV18|-|TRBJ2-2|-
CASSPPTVNTGELFF
TGTGCCAGCTCACCACCGACGGTGAACACCGGGGAGCTGTTTTTT
>TRBV28|-|TRBJ1-2|-
CASSLWGQVEAYGYTF
TGTGCCAGCAGTTTATGGGGGCAGGTAGAGGCCTATGGCTACACCTTC
>TRBV19|-|TRBJ1-2|-
CASRTIAAGTYGYTF
TGTGCCAGTAGGACCATCGCAGCAGGGACCTATGGCTACACCTTC
>TRBV4-3|-|TRBJ1-2|many
CASSRVNNANYGYTF
TGCGCCAGCAGCCGAGTCAACAATGCGAACTATGGCTACACCTTC
>TRBV7-3|-|TRBJ2-3|-
CASSLSTGRTQYF
TGTGCCAGCAGCTTAAGTACGGGGCGGACGCAGTATTTT
>TRBV2|TRBD1|TRBJ1-5|many
CASSGRGGGDQPQHF
TGTGCCAGCAGTGGGCGTGGAGGGGGCGATCAGCCCCAGCATTTT
>TRBV5-4|TRBD2|TRBJ2-4|few
CASSPRTGGEDKNIQYF
TGTGCCAGCAGCCCCAGGACGGGGGGTGAGGACAAAAACATTCAGTACTTC
>TRBV29-1|TRBD1|TRBJ2-5|few
CSVVGDRKGGETQYF
TGCAGCGTTGTTGGGGACCGGAAAGGGGGCGAGACCCAGTACTTC
>TRBV6-5|-|TRBJ2-3|many
CASLGGSDTQYF
TGTGCCAGCCTCGGGGGTTCAGATACGCAGTATTTT
>TRBV7-9|-|TRBJ2-6|few
CASSSYGANVLTF
TGTGCCAGCAGCTCGTACGGGGCCAACGTCCTGACTTTC
>TRBV7-9|-|TRBJ2-1|-
CASSLAVRGSSYNEQFF
TGTGCCAGCAGCTTAGCGGTCCGGGGGAGCTCCTACAATGAGCAGTTCTTC
>TRBV5-6|-|TRBJ2-3|-
CASSSQGGGTDTQYF
TGTGCCAGCAGCTCACAGGGAGGGGGCACAGATACGCAGTATTTT
>TRBV5-4|-|TRBJ1-3|-
CASSELQGLHF
TGTGCCAGCAGCGAATTACAGGGTTTGCATTTT
>TRBV4-2|-|TRBJ2-3|many
CASSQERGGVRPDTQYF
TGTGCCAGCAGCCAAGAAAGAGGGGGGGTGCGGCCGGATACGCAGTATTTT
>TRBV4-3|TRBD1|TRBJ1-1|few
CASSQGPGTGFGDTEAFF
TGCGCCAGCAGCCAGGGTCCCGGGACAGGGTTCGGCGACACTGAAGCTTTCTTT
>TRBV30|-|TRBJ1-3|few
CAWSRRVRDTIYF
TGTGCCTGGAGTCGCAGGGTCAGGGACACCATATATTTT
>TRBV6-5|-|TRBJ1-2|few
CASSRQNYGYTF
TGTGCCAGCAGCCGACAGAACTATGGCTACACCTTC
>TRBV7-8|TRBD2|TRBJ2-2|many
CASRLAGVTYTGELFF
TGTGCCAGCAGACTAGCGGGAGTGACTTACACCGGGGAGCTGTTTTTT
>TRBV7-9|TRBD1|TRBJ1-4|many
CASSRTGKNEKLFF
TGTGCCAGCAGCCGGACAGGGAAGAATGAAAAACTGTTTTTT
>TRBV7-2|-|TRBJ2-7|few
CASSGGGFRTYEQYF
TGTGCCAGCAGCGGAGGAGGATTCCGTACCTACGAGCAGTACTTC
>TRBV11-2|-|TRBJ1-1|many
CASSLAGTVEAFF
TGTGCCAGCAGCTTAGCAGGGACCGTCGAAGCTTTCTTT
>TRBV6-1|TRBD1|TRBJ1-1|-
CASSEPLSGTGEFEAFF
TGTGCCAGCAGTGAACCGTTGTCCGGGACAGGGGAATTCGAAGCTTTCTTT
>TRBV5-6|TRBD1|TRBJ2-1|-
CASSSARTGNNEQFF
TGTGCCAGCAGCTCGGCCAGGACAGGAAACAATGAGCAGTTCTTC
>TRBV4-3|TRBD1|TRBJ2-1|few
CASSQIGTANEQFF
TGCGCCAGCAGCCAGATAGGGACAGCCAATGAGCAGTTCTTC
>TRBV7-9|TRBD1|TRBJ1-5|few
CASSPGQNQPQHF
TGTGCCAGCAGCCCGGGACAGAATCAGCCCCAGCATTTT
>TRBV14|TRBD2|TRBJ2-1|few
CASSQLAGGIRNEQFF
TGTGCCAGCAGTCAACTAGCGGGAGGGATAAGGAATGAGCAGTTCTTC
>TRBV18|TRBD2|TRBJ2-1|-
CASSPASGAYNEQFF
TGTGCCAGCTCACCAGCCAGCGGGGCCTACAATGAGCAGTTCTTC
>TRBV18|-|TRBJ2-7|many
CASSPSQVDYEQYF
TGTGCCAGCTCACCAAGCCAGGTGGACTACGAGCAGTACTTC
>TRBV30|-|TRBJ1-3|few
CAWSSRPLGNTIYF
TGTGCCTGGAGTAGTAGACCTCTGGGAAACACCATATATTTT
>TRBV9|TRBD1|TRBJ1-5|few
CASSATGGGNQPQHF
TGTGCCAGCAGCGCCACAGGGGGCGGCAATCAGCCCCAGCATTTT
>TRBV29-1|-|TRBJ1-2|-
CSAQPPGDYGYTF
TGCAGCGCGCAGCCCCCAGGGGACTATGGCTACACCTTC
>TRBV7-9|TRBD1|TRBJ2-3|-
CASSLHTGGGSDTQYF
TGTGCCAGCAGCTTACACACAGGGGGAGGCTCAGATACGCAGTATTTT
>TRBV9|-|TRBJ1-2|few
CASSVGMGGSPSNYGYTF
TGTGCCAGCAGCGTAGGAATGGGGGGCTCCCCCTCTAACTATGGCTACACCTTC
>TRBV7-8|-|TRBJ1-3|-
CASSLAVVSGNTIYF
TGTGCCAGCAGCTTAGCGGTCGTATCTGGAAACACCATATATTTT
>TRBV27|-|TRBJ2-5|few
CASSPTRRMETQYF
TGTGCCAGCAGTCCCACTAGGAGGATGGAGACCCAGTACTTC
>TRBV7-9|TRBD1|TRBJ2-2|-
CASSSRDRGPNTGELFF
TGTGCCAGCAGCTCCCGGGACAGGGGGCCGAACACCGGGGAGCTGTTTTTT
>TRBV18|-|TRBJ2-2|few
CASSPPTGVNTGELFF
TGTGCCAGCTCACCACCGACAGGCGTCAACACCGGGGAGCTGTTTTTT
>TRBV5-4|-|TRBJ2-3|-
CASSLDSTDTQYF
TGTGCCAGCAGCTTGGACAGCACAGATACGCAGTATTTT
>TRBV4-3|TRBD1|TRBJ1-4|many
CASSRTGQGREKLFF
TGCGCCAGCAGCCGTACGGGACAGGGGCGAGAAAAACTGTTTTTT
>TRBV25-1|-|TRBJ2-1|few
CASSVWAGKELRNEQFF
TGTGCCAGCAGTGTCTGGGCAGGGAAAGAGCTACGCAATGAGCAGTTCTTC
>TRBV7-7|TRBD1|TRBJ2-2|few
CASSPKGQPTGELFF
TGTGCTAGCAGCCCAAAGGGACAGCCTACCGGGGAGCTGTTTTTT
>TRBV9|-|TRBJ2-7|few
CASSVQFRDNSYEQYF
TGTGCCAGCAGCGTTCAATTCCGGGACAACTCCTACGAGCAGTACTTC
>TRBV27|TRBD2|TRBJ2-7|many
CASSLGGTVYEQYF
TGTGCCAGCAGTTTGGGAGGGACTGTCTACGAGCAGTACTTC
>TRBV14|TRBD1|TRBJ1-2|-
CASSPRYRGPYGYTF
TGTGCCAGCAGCCCCCGGTACAGGGGGCCCTATGGCTACACCTTC
>TRBV7-2|TRBD1|TRBJ1-2|-
CASSSTPGTGIPNYGYTF
TGTGCCAGCAGCTCCACCCCCGGGACAGGAATACCTAACTATGGCTACACCTTC
>TRBV30|-|TRBJ2-6|few
CAGGRRSGANVLTF
TGTGCCGGGGGACGGCGCTCTGGGGCCAACGTCCTGACTTTC
>TRBV4-3|-|TRBJ1-2|few
CASSQDGSYGYTF
TGCGCCAGCAGCCAAGATGGCAGCTATGGCTACACCTTC
>TRBV5-1|TRBD2|TRBJ2-7|few
CASSRLEGGKHEQYF
TGCGCCAGCAGTCGCTTGGAGGGAGGGAAACACGAGCAGTACTTC
>TRBV11-2|-|TRBJ1-5|-
CASSLDLAGTNQPQHF
TGTGCCAGCAGCTTAGATCTCGCGGGGACTAATCAGCCCCAGCATTTT
>TRBV9|TRBD2|TRBJ2-1|few
CASSGPGLAVYNEQFF
TGTGCCAGCAGCGGTCCGGGACTAGCGGTGTACAATGAGCAGTTCTTC
>TRBV10-3|-|TRBJ1-5|few
CAIVGRQGWENQPQHF
TGTGCCATCGTAGGGCGGCAGGGGTGGGAAAATCAGCCCCAGCATTTT